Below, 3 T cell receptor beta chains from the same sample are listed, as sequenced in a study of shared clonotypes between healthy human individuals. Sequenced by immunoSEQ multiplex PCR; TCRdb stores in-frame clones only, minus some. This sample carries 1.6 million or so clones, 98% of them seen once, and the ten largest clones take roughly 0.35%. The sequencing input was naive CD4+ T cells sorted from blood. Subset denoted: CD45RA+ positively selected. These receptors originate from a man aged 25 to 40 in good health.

The chain's CDR3 is CASSNWGQPQHF. The CDR3 region has the DNA TGTGCCAGCAGCAACTGGGGTCAGCCCCAGCATTTT. The V gene is TRBV27, the J gene TRBJ1-5; the D is unclear. The CDR3 totals 12 residues. V lost 6 bases, J lost 6 bases, and 9 bases lay in between. CDR1 and CDR2 (germline): MNHEY, SMNVEV (reference sequence).

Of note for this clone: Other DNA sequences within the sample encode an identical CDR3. The CDR3 DNA reads TGTGCCAGCAGCTTAGGACTAGCGGGCACAGATACGCAGTATTTT. Protein product: CASSLGLAGTDTQYF. This rearrangement joins TRBV7-2 to TRBJ2-3; 9 bases match TRBD2. The CDR3 runs to 15 residues. Losses at the gene ends were 1 base for V and 1 base for J; bases not matched to a gene: 0. CDR1 SGHTA and CDR2 FQGNSA come from the germline V gene.

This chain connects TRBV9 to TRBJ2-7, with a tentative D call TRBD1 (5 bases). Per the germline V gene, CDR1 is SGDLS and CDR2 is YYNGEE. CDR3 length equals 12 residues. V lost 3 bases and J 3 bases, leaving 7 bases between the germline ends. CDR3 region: CASSGDSYEQYF. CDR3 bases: TGTGCCAGCAGCGGAGACAGCTACGAGCAGTACTTC.